These T cell receptor beta chains were read from a single sample in a study of beta chain features in type 1 diabetes. Libraries were prepared by immunoSEQ multiplex PCR; TCRdb keeps only in-frame clonotypes and omits some of them. The sample lists hundreds of thousands of clones; around 65% were seen once. The sequenced material came from naive CD4+ T cells from blood. The source of these receptors is a man aged 25 to 40 in good health. CDR3s include the opening cysteine and the closing phenylalanine or tryptophan. Each record gives: D gene, CDR3 length, J gene, clone size, V gene, CDR3 DNA, CDR3 protein. D genes are given only for firm matches. The size of a clone is reported for some rows only, either as once, few or many, or as a class for expanded clones.

NA | 13 | TRBJ2-1 | NA | TRBV30 | TGTGCCGCCCGGGACGGAAATTACAATGAGCAGTTCTTC | CAARDGNYNEQFF
NA | 13 | TRBJ1-5 | NA | TRBV21-1 | TGTGCCAGTTTACAGGGAAGTCCCCAGCCCCAGCATTTT | CASLQGSPQPQHF
NA | 13 | TRBJ2-3 | NA | TRBV25-1 | TGTGCCAGCAGTGAGGAGAGTCTGAATACGCAGTATTTT | CASSEESLNTQYF
NA | 14 | TRBJ2-5 | once | TRBV28 | TGTGCCAGCAGTTCCGGGACTTACGCAGAGACCCAGTACTTC | CASSSGTYAETQYF
TRBD2 | 16 | TRBJ2-1 | NA | TRBV9 | TGTGCCAGCAGCATATTAGCGGGAGGGCCCCACAATGAGCAGTTCTTC | CASSILAGGPHNEQFF
TRBD1 | 12 | TRBJ1-2 | NA | TRBV29-1 | TGCAGCGTTTACGACAGGGCCTATGGCTACACCTTC | CSVYDRAYGYTF
NA | 15 | TRBJ1-1 | NA | TRBV30 | TGTGCCTGGAGTGTAGCCACAGGACAGAACACTGAAGCTTTCTTT | CAWSVATGQNTEAFF
NA | 12 | TRBJ2-1 | NA | TRBV5-1 | TGCGCCAGCAGCTTGGTCAAGAATGAGCAGTTCTTC | CASSLVKNEQFF
NA | 12 | TRBJ2-5 | NA | TRBV6-5 | TGTGCCAGCAGCTCGGAGATAGGGACCCAGTACTTC | CASSSEIGTQYF
TRBD1 | 15 | TRBJ2-7 | NA | TRBV29-1 | TGCAGCGTTACAACCCACAGGGGTGCTTCCTACGAGCAGTACTTC | CSVTTHRGASYEQYF
NA | 14 | TRBJ2-7 | NA | TRBV28 | TGTGCCAGCAGTTTAGGCGGGACCGTTCACGAGCAGTACTTC | CASSLGGTVHEQYF
NA | 13 | TRBJ2-2 | few | TRBV25-1 | TGTGCCAGCAGGGACGGGAACACCGGGGAGCTGTTTTTT | CASRDGNTGELFF
NA | 15 | TRBJ2-5 | NA | TRBV7-2 | TGTGCCAGCAGCTTAGTAGCGGAGAGGGGCGAGACCCAGTACTTC | CASSLVAERGETQYF
NA | 13 | TRBJ2-3 | NA | TRBV7-2 | TGTGCCAGCAGCCCGGAAGCCCCAGATACGCAGTATTTT | CASSPEAPDTQYF
NA | 16 | TRBJ2-3 | once | TRBV11-2 | TGTGCCAGCAGCGATTACAGGGCGGGAGGCACAGATACGCAGTATTTT | CASSDYRAGGTDTQYF
NA | 13 | TRBJ2-4 | NA | TRBV30 | TGTGCCTGGAGTGTACAGAGGAAAAACATTCAGTACTTC | CAWSVQRKNIQYF
TRBD1 | 15 | TRBJ2-5 | NA | TRBV5-1 | TGCGCCAGCAGGGCCGGGACAGGGTACCAAGAGACCCAGTACTTC | CASRAGTGYQETQYF
TRBD1 | 15 | TRBJ2-1 | NA | TRBV5-1 | TGCGCCAGCAGCTTCGGACAGGGGGCGTACAATGAGCAGTTCTTC | CASSFGQGAYNEQFF